This T cell receptor (beta chain) emerged from a study of T cells in Graves' hyperthyroidism and ophthalmopathy. In the study overall: The blood sample was taken at first diagnosis, before treatment began.

The CDR3 is made up of 16 amino acids. The V gene's germline CDR1 is MGHDK and CDR2 SYGVNS. Trimming cost V 3 bases and J 7 bases; bases outside gene matches: 13. This clonotype was found a few times. RNA transcripts provided the source from which TCR beta CDR3 regions were amplified. Using the HTBI primer set, a first-round RT-PCR was run on the TCR CDR3. TCRdb itself ran the multiplex PCR reads through MiXCR, one entry per CDR3 protein. Of roughly 630,000 distinct CDR3 sequences detected, around 16% appear once; the ten largest clones hold around 6.6%. The sample comprised blood. J is TRBJ2-7 and V is TRBV25-1; 9 bases are a match to TRBD2. The clonotype originates from a woman aged 25 to 39 with Graves' hyperthyroidism. Written as DNA, the CDR3 is TGTGCCAGCAGTGACCTTATCGCGGGAGGGCCTGGAGAGCAGTACTTC. Its translation is CASSDLIAGGPGEQYF.